A selection of T cell receptor beta chains follows, all from one sample in a study of Graves' ophthalmopathy and Graves' hyperthyroidism. One entry per CDR3 protein results from TCRdb running MiXCR on the multiplex PCR reads. The repertoire holds about 1.1 million distinct CDR3 sequences, less than 45% seen once, with over 8.5% in the top ten. Input material: peripheral blood or thyroid tissue (not recorded which). The receptors were gathered from an adult man with Graves' hyperthyroidism. Both conserved end residues are part of each CDR3. D genes are given only for firm matches. Clone size is given for some rows only: seen once, a few or many times, or a class if the clone is expanded.

d_call: NA; j_call: TRBJ1-1; v_call: TRBV19; clone_size: few; cdr3_nt: TGTGCCAGTAGTATTTTAGGGGCGACGAACACTGAAGCTTTCTTT; cdr3_aa: CASSILGATNTEAFF
d_call: NA; j_call: TRBJ2-7; v_call: TRBV7-9; clone_size: few; cdr3_nt: TGTGCCAGCAGCTCTAGCGGACAGGGTGCCTACGAGCAGTACTTC; cdr3_aa: CASSSSGQGAYEQYF
d_call: NA; j_call: TRBJ2-7; v_call: TRBV10-3; clone_size: many; cdr3_nt: TGTGCCATCAGTGAGTCGGGACATAACTACGAGCAGTACTTC; cdr3_aa: CAISESGHNYEQYF
d_call: TRBD1; j_call: TRBJ2-7; v_call: TRBV12-3/TRBV12-4; clone_size: many; cdr3_nt: TGTGCCAGCAATCCTGCGGACAGGGAAGACGAGCAGTACTTC; cdr3_aa: CASNPADREDEQYF
d_call: TRBD2; j_call: TRBJ2-2; v_call: TRBV5-1; clone_size: NA; cdr3_nt: TGCGCCAGCAACCAATTACCGGGACTAGCGGGGCCCATTGCGAACACCGGGGAGCTGTTTTTT; cdr3_aa: CASNQLPGLAGPIANTGELFF
d_call: TRBD2; j_call: TRBJ2-5; v_call: TRBV10-3; clone_size: NA; cdr3_nt: TGTGCCAGCAGTTACGCGGGACTAGCGGGGCAAGAGACCCAGTACTTC; cdr3_aa: CASSYAGLAGQETQYF
d_call: NA; j_call: TRBJ1-1; v_call: TRBV5-8; clone_size: many; cdr3_nt: TGTGCCAGCAGCTTGCCCGGACAGATTGAAGCTTTCTTT; cdr3_aa: CASSLPGQIEAFF
d_call: NA; j_call: TRBJ2-2; v_call: TRBV10-2; clone_size: NA; cdr3_nt: TGCGCCAGCAGTGAGCCGGACGATATCGCCGGGGAGCTGTTTTTT; cdr3_aa: CASSEPDDIAGELFF
d_call: TRBD2; j_call: TRBJ2-7; v_call: TRBV9; clone_size: NA; cdr3_nt: TGTGCCAGCAGCCCCGAGACCTCTAGCGGGAGGGCTTACGAGCAGTACTTC; cdr3_aa: CASSPETSSGRAYEQYF
d_call: NA; j_call: TRBJ2-7; v_call: TRBV28; clone_size: NA; cdr3_nt: TGTGCCACCCGCCGCGGGTTCCCCTACGAGCAGTACTTC; cdr3_aa: CATRRGFPYEQYF
d_call: NA; j_call: TRBJ2-7; v_call: TRBV4-3; clone_size: NA; cdr3_nt: TGCGCCATCAGCCAGGGAACCAACTACGAGCAGTACTTC; cdr3_aa: CAISQGTNYEQYF
d_call: NA; j_call: TRBJ1-3; v_call: TRBV4-1; clone_size: NA; cdr3_nt: TGCGCCAGCAGCCAAGCGGGGGGAGGAAACACCATATATTTT; cdr3_aa: CASSQAGGGNTIYF
d_call: NA; j_call: TRBJ2-7; v_call: TRBV5-5; clone_size: NA; cdr3_nt: TGTGCCAGCAGACCACGAGGGGGGGAGGCCCCCTACGAGCAGTACTTC; cdr3_aa: CASRPRGGEAPYEQYF
d_call: NA; j_call: TRBJ1-6; v_call: TRBV6-1; clone_size: few; cdr3_nt: TGTGCCAGCAGCGGTATCACAGCCGATTATAATTCACCCCTCCACTTT; cdr3_aa: CASSGITADYNSPLHF
d_call: NA; j_call: TRBJ2-5; v_call: TRBV13; clone_size: many; cdr3_nt: TGTGCCAGCAGCTCAACCCCGTTGGAGACCCAGTACTTC; cdr3_aa: CASSSTPLETQYF
d_call: NA; j_call: TRBJ1-5; v_call: TRBV6-5; clone_size: NA; cdr3_nt: TGTGCCAGCGGGATAGATAGGCAGGGCCCTTACAGCAATCAGCCCCAGCATTTT; cdr3_aa: CASGIDRQGPYSNQPQHF
d_call: NA; j_call: TRBJ1-1; v_call: TRBV3-1; clone_size: NA; cdr3_nt: TGTGCCAGCAGCCAAGATGTCCAGGTGAACACTGAAGCTTTCTTT; cdr3_aa: CASSQDVQVNTEAFF
d_call: TRBD1; j_call: TRBJ1-1; v_call: TRBV6-5; clone_size: NA; cdr3_nt: TGTGCCAGCAGTCCACAGGGGGGCCTGACTGAAGCTTTCTTT; cdr3_aa: CASSPQGGLTEAFF
d_call: NA; j_call: TRBJ2-3; v_call: TRBV25-1; clone_size: few; cdr3_nt: TGTGCCAGCAGCCACTTAACGGGAGAGGGACCAGATACGCAGTATTTT; cdr3_aa: CASSHLTGEGPDTQYF
d_call: NA; j_call: TRBJ1-5; v_call: TRBV5-4; clone_size: NA; cdr3_nt: TGTGCCAGCAGCTTATGGCGGGATGGGGCAGAGACCCAGCATTTT; cdr3_aa: CASSLWRDGAETQHF